This entry lists 10 T cell receptor beta chains sequenced from one sample in a study of cytotoxic CD8 clonotypes in ibrutinib-treated CLL. This table comes from immunoSEQ multiplex PCR, and its TCRdb copy is limited to in-frame clones, with some not included. Among a few hundred thousand clones listed, about 80% were seen once. This specimen consisted of PBMCs, obtained before ibrutinib treatment. All receptors derive from a human donor with chronic lymphocytic leukemia.

The chain employs TRBV7-2 and TRBJ2-2; 8 bases are shared with TRBD2. V lost 2 bases and J lost 6; bases outside the gene matches: 5. This CDR3 is 15 amino acids long. Per the germline V gene, CDR1 is SGHTA and CDR2 is FQGNSA. The CDR3 loop reads CASSLYGRAAGELFF. CDR3 DNA: TGTGCCAGCAGCTTATACGGGAGGGCCGCCGGGGAGCTGTTTTTT.

This clone was recorded only once. This chain links TRBV6-6 with TRBJ1-2, with no clear D. This CDR3 contains 13 residues. The germline CDR1 and CDR2 sequences are MNHNY and SVGAGI (reference sequence). Trimming cost V 5 bases and J 0 bases, with 7 bases left between them. The CDR3 protein is CASSRTSNYGYTF. The CDR3 DNA follows: TGTGCCAGCAGTAGGACTTCTAACTATGGCTACACCTTC.

The rearrangement links TRBV4-3 to TRBJ2-5, with TRBD1 as a possible D gene (6 bases). CDR1 is LGHNA, CDR2 YSLEER, per germline. The CDR3 has 17 residues. The V gene lost 1 base and the J gene lost 3 bases, with 18 bases spanning the gap. In nucleotides, the CDR3 is TGCGCCAGCAGCCAAGGGCTCGGACAGTCGAATAAAGAGACCCAGTACTTC. Its translation: CASSQGLGQSNKETQYF.

In this sample, this clone turned up once. V gene TRBV29-1 combines with J gene TRBJ1-5, with 7 nucleotides matching TRBD1. J gave up 7 bases and V 4 bases, and 16 bases lay outside the gene matches. In germline, CDR1 is SQVTM, CDR2 ANQGSEA. The CDR3 covers 16 residues. The CDR3 loop reads CSVGVEQTGTRQPQHF. The CDR3 DNA sequence: TGCAGCGTTGGAGTGGAACAGACAGGGACTAGACAGCCCCAGCATTTT.

The chain joins TRBV5-1 to TRBJ1-2, with D possibly TRBD1 on 6 matching bases. This CDR3 comprises 13 residues. Germline V gives CDR1 SGHRS, CDR2 YFSETQ. The V and J ends lost 3 bases and 10 bases respectively, with 16 bases between them. CDR3 DNA sequence: TGCGCCAGCAGCTCGACAGGTGGAGTGGACTACACCTTC. It is translated as CASSSTGGVDYTF.

This clone came up once. The V call is TRBV5-1, the J call TRBJ2-5; 7 bases line up with TRBD1. Germline loops: CDR1 SGHRS, CDR2 YFSETQ. This CDR3 is 20 amino acids long. The V and J ends lost 0 bases and 1 base, in that order; junction bases with no gene match: 18. In DNA, the CDR3 is TGCGCCAGCAGCTTGGCCGTCTTTCTACCGGGACAGACTTTCCAAGAGACCCAGTACTTC. It is translated as CASSLAVFLPGQTFQETQYF.

The chain combines TRBV2 with TRBJ1-1, with D possibly TRBD1 on 6 matching bases. CDR3 length equals 14 residues. V gave up 7 bases and J gave up 3 bases, with 15 bases separating them. Per the germline V gene, CDR1 is SNHLY and CDR2 is FYNNEI. The DNA for the CDR3 is TGTGCCAGCACAGGGACACCCGCAGACACTGAAGCTTTCTTT. Its translation is CASTGTPADTEAFF.

V is TRBV27 and J is TRBJ1-4; no clear D. The germline V gene encodes CDR1 MNHEY and CDR2 SMNVEV (reference sequence). The germline V and J ends were trimmed by 5 bases and 7 bases, with 8 bases remaining between them. This CDR3 contains 12 residues. CDR3 in DNA: TGTGCCAGCAGTCGGTTCGGTGAAAAACTGTTTTTT. Its translation is CASSRFGEKLFF.

This chain links TRBV9 with TRBJ1-1, with D possibly TRBD1 on 5 matching bases. Deletions cut 0 bases from V and 0 bases from J, with 9 bases between. The CDR3 loop spans 15 amino acids. Germline-derived CDR1 and CDR2 are SGDLS and YYNGEE. The CDR3 reads CASSVVPGMNTEAFF. CDR3 nucleotide sequence: TGTGCCAGCAGCGTAGTCCCAGGGATGAACACTGAAGCTTTCTTT.

The chain has TRBV19 and TRBJ2-2; D might be TRBD2 (6 bases). CDR1 and CDR2 (germline): LNHDA, SQIVND (reference sequence). The V end was cut by 10 bases, the J end by 4 bases, with 16 bases between. There are 14 residues in the CDR3. As DNA, the CDR3 is TGTGCCACCCCGCGGGGAGCTGGCACCGGGGAGCTGTTTTTT. It translates to CATPRGAGTGELFF.